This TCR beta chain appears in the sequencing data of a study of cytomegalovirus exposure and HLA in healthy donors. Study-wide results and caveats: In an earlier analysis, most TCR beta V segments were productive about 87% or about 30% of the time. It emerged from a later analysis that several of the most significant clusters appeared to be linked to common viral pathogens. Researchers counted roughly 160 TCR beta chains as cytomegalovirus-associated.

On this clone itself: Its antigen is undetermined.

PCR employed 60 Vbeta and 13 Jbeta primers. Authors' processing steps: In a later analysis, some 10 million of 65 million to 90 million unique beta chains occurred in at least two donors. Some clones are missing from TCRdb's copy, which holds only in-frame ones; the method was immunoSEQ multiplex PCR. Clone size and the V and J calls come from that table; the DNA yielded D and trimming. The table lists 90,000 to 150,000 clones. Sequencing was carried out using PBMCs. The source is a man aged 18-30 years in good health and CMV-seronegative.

This chain's CDR3 is CASRTKDRDYQPQHF. In nucleotides, the CDR3 is TGTGCCAGCCGAACCAAAGACAGGGATTATCAGCCCCAGCATTTT. The chain is built from TRBV28 and TRBJ1-5; 7 bases are shared with TRBD1. CDR1 is MDHEN and CDR2 is SYDVKM in the germline V gene. With V trimmed by 8 bases and J by 5 bases, 12 bases remained unmatched. This CDR3 comprises 15 residues.